These 26 T cell receptor beta chains originate from one sample sequenced in a study of T-cell reconstitution after alpha-beta-depleted transplantation in children. The authors prepared the TCRbeta library with unique molecular identifiers. Each CDR3 protein is one row after TCRdb ran MiXCR on the PCR reads. The table records about 250,000 distinct CDR3 sequences, around 25% of them present only once. The material sequenced was PBMCs, mostly from graft donor cells, taken 360 days after TCRalphabeta/CD19-depleted stem cell transplant. The receptor set was obtained from a female patient younger than 10 who had a stem cell transplant for congenital amegakaryocytic thrombocytopenia, so the T cells may come from the graft donor.

Here the CDR3 reads CASSFLGAGEWFIYEQYF. CDR3 DNA sequence: TGTGCCAGCAGTTTCTTAGGAGCGGGAGAATGGTTTATCTACGAGCAGTACTTC. This chain links TRBV28 with TRBJ2-7; TRBD2 matches at 8 bases. The CDR3 runs 18 residues. Germline assignment: CDR1 MDHEN and CDR2 SYDVKM. J lost 3 bases, V lost 3 bases, and 16 bases had no gene match.

This clonotype came up many times. The chain carries TRBV29-1 and TRBJ2-1, with 9 bases fitting TRBD2. V lost 4 bases, J lost 4 bases, and 8 bases stayed unmatched. CDR1 and CDR2 (germline): SQVTM, ANQGSEA. This CDR3 spans 15 amino acids. CDR3 nucleotides: TGCAGCGTTGGGAATGGCGGGGGGGAATACAATGAGCAGTTCTTC. Protein product: CSVGNGGGEYNEQFF.

The chain is built from TRBV6-1 and TRBJ2-7, with D unclear. The germline gives CDR1 MNHNS, CDR2 SASEGT. V gave up 10 bases and J gave up 2 bases, with 18 bases separating them. The CDR3 runs 14 residues. The CDR3 nucleotides are TGTGCCACCCGACCGAGGACCTCGACCTACGAGCAGTACTTC. The encoded protein is CATRPRTSTYEQYF.

This clonotype was seen just once. The V gene is TRBV6-1, the J gene TRBJ2-7; D may be TRBD1 (6 bases). Trimming stripped 6 bases from V and 2 bases from J, with 17 bases between. The length of the CDR3 is 15 residues. Germline V gene sequence: CDR1 MNHNS, CDR2 SASEGT. Written as DNA, the CDR3 is TGTGCCAGCAGCAACCTCCGGGACACTCCCTACGAGCAGTACTTC. It codes for CASSNLRDTPYEQYF.

This clonotype was seen more than once but under ten times. The chain uses TRBV5-1 and TRBJ2-1; tentatively, D is TRBD2 (6 bases). Germline CDR1 reads SGHRS; CDR2 reads YFSETQ. This CDR3 spans 14 amino acids. The ends were cut back, 2 bases at V and 3 bases at J, with 9 bases in the middle. The CDR3 DNA is TGCGCCAGCAGCTTTCTAGCGAACTACAATGAGCAGTTCTTC. Translated, it gives CASSFLANYNEQFF.

The chain uses TRBV4-3 and TRBJ1-2; TRBD1 matches at 7 bases. The CDR3 totals 14 residues. In germline, CDR1 is LGHNA, CDR2 YSLEER. Trimming at V came to 3 bases and at J to 1 base, leaving 2 bases not matched to a gene. In nucleotides, the CDR3 is TGCGCCAGCAGCCAGACAGGGCTTAACTATGGCTACACCTTC. Protein sequence: CASSQTGLNYGYTF.

The chain has TRBV6-5 and TRBJ1-2; D uncertain. The CDR3 runs to 15 residues. Trimming left V 4 bases short and J 0 bases short, with 12 bases between. CDR1 is MNHEY, CDR2 SVGAGI, per germline. In DNA, the CDR3 is TGTGCCAGCAGTTCCCCCGACGGAACTAACTATGGCTACACCTTC. Its translation: CASSSPDGTNYGYTF.

The chain combines TRBV7-9 with TRBJ2-7; 9 bases align to TRBD1. CDR3 length: 14 residues. Germline assignment: CDR1 SEHNR and CDR2 FQNEAQ (reference sequence). V lost 8 bases and J lost 4; bases outside the gene matches: 9. The CDR3 loop reads CASSFTGQGYEQYF. The DNA for the CDR3 is TGTGCCAGCTCCTTCACGGGACAGGGTTACGAGCAGTACTTC.

This clonotype was detected only a few times. The gene calls are TRBV20-1 and TRBJ1-5; 9 nucleotides line up with TRBD1. The CDR3 length is 15 residues. Germline CDR1 DFQATT, CDR2 SNEGSKA (reference sequence). The V segment lost 3 bases and the J segment 4 bases; nucleotides outside the gene matches: 7. DNA for the CDR3: TGCAGTGCTAGTTTTGTGACAGGGGGAAATCAGCCCCAGCATTTT. Protein: CSASFVTGGNQPQHF.

The chain links TRBV9 to TRBJ2-1; 8 bases align to TRBD2. With V trimmed by 6 bases and J by 0 bases, 8 bases remained unmatched. Germline CDR1 reads SGDLS; CDR2 reads YYNGEE. The CDR3 runs 16 residues. The CDR3 DNA reads TGTGCCAGCAACCCTAGCGGGTTTAGCTCCTACAATGAGCAGTTCTTC. Protein sequence: CASNPSGFSSYNEQFF.

The CDR3 coding sequence is TGCAGTGCTAGAGGGTTTGTGGGTACGCAGTATTTT. This translates into CSARGFVGTQYF. The J gene is TRBJ2-3, the V gene TRBV20-1, with D hard to call. V lost 1 base and J 8 bases, leaving 10 bases between the germline ends. This CDR3 is 12 amino acids long. Germline assignment: CDR1 DFQATT and CDR2 SNEGSKA (reference sequence).

In its sample, this clonotype was seen a few times. The V call is TRBV15, the J call TRBJ2-2, with TRBD2 identical over 7 bases. CDR3 size: 15 residues. V dropped 5 bases and J dropped 1; count of bases not matched to a gene: 4. The germline CDR1 and CDR2 sequences are LNHNV and YYDKDF (reference sequence). DNA for the CDR3: TGTGCCACCAGCTTCTCGGGGGGGAACACCGGGGAGCTGTTTTTT. Its translation: CATSFSGGNTGELFF.

This clonotype was seen more than once but under ten times. V is TRBV10-3 and J is TRBJ2-7, with 7 bases identical to TRBD2. This CDR3 has 14 residues. The V gene end was trimmed by 10 bases and the J gene end by 2 bases; junction bases not matched to a gene: 11. Per the germline V gene, CDR1 is ENHRY and CDR2 is SYGVKD. CDR3 residues: CASRSGGVAYEQYF. DNA of the CDR3: TGTGCCAGCAGGTCGGGAGGAGTTGCCTACGAGCAGTACTTC.

The chain joins TRBV12-3 or TRBV12-4 to TRBJ2-2; D is ambiguous. V gave up 4 bases and J gave up 4 bases, with 10 bases separating them. The CDR3 runs to 14 residues. In DNA form, the CDR3 reads TGTGCCAGCAGTTCACCCGTGGGCACCGGGGAGCTGTTTTTT. Translated, it gives CASSSPVGTGELFF.

This clonotype was seen a few times. V is TRBV28 and J is TRBJ2-5, with D possibly matching TRBD1 (6 bases). The ends were cut back, 5 bases at V and 3 bases at J, with 13 bases in the middle. Germline CDR1 is MDHEN and CDR2 is SYDVKM. There are 14 residues in the CDR3. As DNA, the CDR3 is TGTGCCAGCAGTGGGGCAGGGGAAAAAGAGACCCAGTACTTC. This translates into CASSGAGEKETQYF.

The rearrangement links TRBV4-2 to TRBJ1-5, with TRBD1 matching over 9 bases. The CDR3 is made up of 16 amino acids. Unmatched junction bases numbered 6, after V lost 2 bases and J lost 4 bases. CDR1 and CDR2 from the germline V gene are LGHNA and YNFKEQ. Here the CDR3 reads CASSQWGQGVNQPQHF. CDR3 nucleotide sequence: TGTGCCAGCAGCCAATGGGGACAGGGCGTAAATCAGCCCCAGCATTTT.

This clonotype turned up a few times. V usage is TRBV7-2 and J usage is TRBJ2-1; either TRBD1 or TRBD2 may supply D (5 bases each). Deletions cut 1 base from V and 2 bases from J, with 12 bases between. CDR3 length: 16 amino acids. CDR1 is SGHTA and CDR2 is FQGNSA in the germline V gene. This CDR3 is CASSLVPGRTYNEQFF. DNA for the CDR3: TGTGCCAGCAGCTTAGTTCCGGGACGGACCTACAATGAGCAGTTCTTC.

V usage is TRBV12-3 or TRBV12-4 and J usage is TRBJ2-5; no definite D call. V was shortened by 3 bases and J by 4 bases, with 9 bases between the two germline ends. This CDR3 has 13 residues. DNA of the CDR3: TGTGCCAGCAGTTTTCGGGTCCGAGAGACCCAGTACTTC. Its protein is CASSFRVRETQYF.

This clonotype was recorded many times. The chain links TRBV10-1 to TRBJ2-1; D uncertain. Germline-derived CDR1 and CDR2 are WNHNN and SYGVQD (reference sequence). The V and J ends lost 3 bases and 0 bases respectively, with 9 bases between them. The CDR3 is 15 residues long. The CDR3 sequence: CASSDPQSSYNEQFF. CDR3 nucleotide sequence: TGCGCCAGCAGTGACCCTCAAAGCTCCTACAATGAGCAGTTCTTC.

This clonotype was counted ten times or more. The V gene is TRBV11-1, the J gene TRBJ2-3; 12 nucleotides align to TRBD2. The CDR3 runs to 15 residues. V shed 4 bases, J shed 5 bases, and the junction held 4 bases outside the gene matches. Germline V CDR1 and CDR2: SGHAT, FQDESV (reference sequence). The CDR3 is CASSSSGRAGDTQYF. The CDR3 coding sequence is TGTGCCAGCAGCTCTAGCGGGAGGGCCGGAGATACGCAGTATTTT.

Remarks on this clonotype: At one end the junction does not follow the germline gene, possibly because of a read error. The chain carries TRBV5-1 and TRBJ1-2; 8 nucleotides match TRBD1. The germline V gene encodes CDR1 SGHRS and CDR2 YFSETQ. The CDR3 contains 15 residues. The CDR3 loop is CASSLMGQANYGCTF. CDR3 sequence (DNA): TGCGCCAGCAGCTTAATGGGACAGGCCAACTATGGCTGCACCTTC. Full variable domain (outside the CDR3, taken from reference TRBV5-1 and TRBJ1-2): KAGVTQTPRYLIKTRGQQVTLSCSPISGHRSVSWYQQTPGQGLQFLFEYFSETQRNKGNFPGRFSGRQFSNSRSEMNVSTLELGDSALYLCASSLMGQANYGCTFGSGTRLTVV.

The chain combines TRBV5-5 with TRBJ2-7; D is undetermined. Germline CDR1 is SGHKS and CDR2 is YYEKEE (reference sequence). The V gene lost 10 bases and the J gene lost 0 bases, with 11 bases spanning the gap. This CDR3 has 12 residues. The CDR3 DNA follows: TGTGCCCGGCAACTGAGCTCCTACGAGCAGTACTTC. It is translated as CARQLSSYEQYF.

Only a few counts were recorded for this clonotype. The chain joins TRBV11-1 to TRBJ1-1; D might be TRBD1 (6 bases). CDR3 size: 15 residues. V lost 7 bases and J lost 0, with 15 bases in between. The V gene's germline CDR1 is SGHAT and CDR2 FQDESV (reference sequence). CDR3 protein: CASNGPQGLNTEAFF. The DNA for the CDR3 is TGTGCCAGCAACGGGCCCCAGGGGTTGAACACTGAAGCTTTCTTT.

The chain uses TRBV20-1 and TRBJ2-3; D gene ambiguous. The germline V gene has CDR1 DFQATT and CDR2 SNEGSKA (reference sequence). Trimming took off 1 base at V and 5 bases at J, with 4 bases between the two ends. The CDR3 has 11 residues. The CDR3 nucleotides are TGCAGTGCTAGAGTCCTAGATACGCAGTATTTT. Translating gives CSARVLDTQYF.

There are a few counts of this clonotype. The chain has TRBV5-1 and TRBJ2-7, with D unresolved. CDR3 length: 15 residues. Germline V gives CDR1 SGHRS, CDR2 YFSETQ. V shed 0 bases and J shed 2 bases, with 12 bases lying between them. In nucleotides, the CDR3 is TGCGCCAGCAGCTTGGCTGGCCGGAGCACCTACGAGCAGTACTTC. It translates to CASSLAGRSTYEQYF.

V is TRBV10-3 and J is TRBJ1-2; D is undetermined. CDR1 ENHRY and CDR2 SYGVKD come from the germline V gene. Trimming took 4 bases from V and 6 from J, leaving 6 bases between them. The CDR3 length is 11 residues. The CDR3 DNA sequence: TGTGCCATCAGTGGAGACCATGGCTACACCTTC. It translates to CAISGDHGYTF.